Sequencing of this T cell receptor beta chain was carried out in a study of blood T cell repertoires in COVID-19. Study at large: Italy, Spain and the United States were the sources of the convalescent and acute COVID-19 samples. PBMCs, B-cell-depleted T cells, or T cells provided the cDNA or gDNA that made up the material.

Trimming removed 3 bases at V and 4 bases at J, with 9 bases between. The CDR3 spans 13 residues. Germline V lookup: CDR1 MDHEN, CDR2 SYDVKM. Measured with immunoSEQ multiplex PCR; TCRdb has only the in-frame clones, and not every one. The sample carries roughly 87,000 clones, about four fifths recorded once. This sequence was found in a woman aged 55 to 70 with acute or convalescent COVID-19. This chain uses TRBV28 with TRBJ1-2; no reliable D call. Sequenced sample: peripheral blood. CDR3 DNA: TGTGCCAGCAGTTTGCAGACTTCCTATGGCTACACCTTC. It encodes CASSLQTSYGYTF.